This T cell receptor beta chain was captured in a study of siplizumab effects on memory and regulatory T cells (dated by TCRdb to the late 2010s). Broadly, across the study: The effect of the anti-CD2 antibody siplizumab on alloreactive T-cell subsets was examined in allogeneic mixed lymphocyte reactions constructed from human PBMCs.

The library was generated by the immunoSEQ multiplex PCR assay. Roughly 10^5 TCR templates per sample were assayed on the deep sequencing platform. Genomic DNA extracted from sorted T cells was used for TCRbeta CDR3 sequencing. The study's processing was this. The R programming language was used for clonal analysis of the TCRbeta CDR3 data. Unstimulated samples were compared with post-reaction CFSE-low samples to define alloreactive CD4+ and CD8+ clones. Regulatory or non-regulatory origin of alloreactive CD4+ clones was assigned by matching sequences to the sorted unstimulated Treg and non-Treg repertoires. TCRdb took this table from immuneACCESS and kept in-frame rearrangements with V and J called. Such tables lack part of the clones; where checked against another copy, unresolved V genes explain under half of the gap, and the rest is unexplained. The V and J calls and clone size are taken from that table; D and trimming were inferred from the DNA. Across this sample there are approximately 110,000 clones, with about 93% seen only once. The ten biggest clones cover approximately 0.3% of the sample.

Study-wide findings and limitations: No functional confirmation was obtained for the suppressive function of proliferating Tregs from siplizumab cultures. Sequences below about 10^-5 frequency were poorly captured, so only a minor fraction of alloreactive clones could be mapped to unstimulated subsets. Unstimulated naive T cells appeared more diverse than memory T cells, and naive cells seemed to contribute substantially to the alloresponse. A naive or memory phenotype could not be assigned to roughly 80-97% of proliferating CD4+ or CD8+ clones. In reactions with siplizumab, an average of 68.8% of mappable alloreactive CD4+ clones were Treg-derived, compared with 25% to 30% in control reactions. Siplizumab significantly reduced the cumulative frequency of alloreactive sequences traceable to unstimulated CD4+ memory T cells.

Taken from the germline V gene, the CDR1 and CDR2 loops are MGHRA and YSYEKL. Including cysteine and phenylalanine, the CDR3 has 15 amino acids. The sequence is cut down to CDR3 DNA, 45 bases in frame from base 1. Trimming costs V 1 base and J 7 bases, and their ends lie 14 bases apart. Turning to this clone: It has no known antigen specificity. No qualities accompany the bases; no much larger clone lies one base away.

Sorted unstimulated T cells and proliferating T cells recovered from mixed lymphocyte reactions underwent TCRbeta CDR3 sequencing. Fresh whole blood from approximately ten HLA-typed healthy donors was used to isolate PBMCs. The chain joins TRBV4-1 to TRBJ2-1; the D region is possibly TRBD1 or TRBD2, each matching across 5 bases. The sample consisted of CD4+ T cells sorted from blood. The source is a human donor in good health. The CDR3 protein sequence reads: CASSQARDPANEQFF. The nucleotides are TGCGCCAGCAGCCAAGCCCGGGACCCGGCGAATGAGCAGTTCTTC.